The text below deals with one T cell receptor (beta chain). This entry belongs to a study of blood T cells in healthy people across ages. CDR1 MNHEY and CDR2 SMNVEV come from the germline V gene (reference sequence). V was clipped by 2 bases and J by 11 bases; unmatched bases: 24. The length of the CDR3 is 19 residues. Primed by a sample-barcoded 5' primer and a J-beta primer mix, a second PCR proceeded for about 6 to 12 cycles. A single record per CDR3 protein comes from TCRdb applying MiXCR to the 5' RACE reads. The profile covers 1.5 million to 1.9 million distinct CDR3 sequences, with roughly two fifths appearing a single time and about 3.8% taken by the ten largest.

This TCR was sampled from a woman aged 18-30 years in good health. The V gene is TRBV27, the J gene TRBJ2-5; 9 bases line up with TRBD2. Material: blood. The CDR3 nucleotides read TGTGCCAGCAGTTTACACGGAGGAGGTGGCCTAGCGGGGATGGGTGAGCAGTACTTC. Protein: CASSLHGGGGLAGMGEQYF.